The rows below give T cell receptor beta chains drawn from one sample of a study of identical twins. In TCRdb, the 5' RACE reads were re-called with MiXCR into one record per CDR3 protein. The table lists about 720,000 distinct CDR3 sequences, 15% to 20% of them singletons. These same records also appear under a second study, on T cells expressing NK-cell markers.

Sequencing input: PBMCs. The source of these receptors is a woman aged 18 to 35 in good health. Both conserved end residues are trimmed from each CDR3. The D gene is left open where the match is weak.

>TRBJ2-1|TRBV6-1|TRBD2
ASRKRDSYNEQF
>TRBJ2-1|TRBV6-2/TRBV6-3|-
ASTLEGNEQF
>TRBJ2-2|TRBV5-1|-
ASSWNTANTGELF
>TRBJ1-5|TRBV20-1|-
SAVPGGDQPQH
>TRBJ2-1|TRBV4-3|-
ASSQDQIGRRSYNEQF
>TRBJ2-7|TRBV6-1|-
ASPRREPSGTGSNEQY
>TRBJ2-3|TRBV5-1|-
ASSPGGLRSTDTQY
>TRBJ2-5|TRBV5-5|-
ASSYPGGGGETQY
>TRBJ2-1|TRBV14|TRBD2
ASSQELRGRTF
>TRBJ2-2|TRBV20-1|-
SASSNGRTGELF
>TRBJ1-2|TRBV7-2|-
ASSLKLTLYGYT
>TRBJ2-3|TRBV6-5|-
ASSYQPSSTDTQY
>TRBJ2-3|TRBV5-1|-
ASSNRATDTQY
>TRBJ2-7|TRBV12-3/TRBV12-4|-
ASSWDSGRTYEQY
>TRBJ2-5|TRBV7-2|-
ASSSGQYQETQY
>TRBJ2-2|TRBV5-1|-
ASSYDITGELF
>TRBJ2-7|TRBV20-1|-
SARGDATYEQY
>TRBJ1-2|TRBV25-1|TRBD1
ASSEARQGRSYGYT
>TRBJ2-1|TRBV29-1|-
SVEWRLEQF
>TRBJ2-7|TRBV6-1|TRBD2
ASGRREIREQY
>TRBJ2-2|TRBV7-2|TRBD1
ASDRGLTGELF
>TRBJ2-7|TRBV11-2|-
ASGAGEQY
>TRBJ2-3|TRBV2|-
ASRPIHRADTQY
>TRBJ1-4|TRBV20-1|-
SAGRPGDWEKLF
>TRBJ2-1|TRBV20-1|TRBD2
SARPLAGGGYNEQF
>TRBJ1-5|TRBV2|-
ASSPGWGDQPQH
>TRBJ2-3|TRBV5-1|-
ASSFAGGSVADTQY
>TRBJ1-1|TRBV3-1|-
ASTLLGTEAF
>TRBJ2-5|TRBV20-1|TRBD2
SARAGGGYQETQY
>TRBJ1-1|TRBV7-3|TRBD1
ASSLIGTGSTEAF
>TRBJ2-7|TRBV25-1|-
ASSPLEHYEQY
>TRBJ2-6|TRBV12-3/TRBV12-4|-
ASRHDRYFYSGANVLT
>TRBJ2-5|TRBV20-1|-
SARGGTGGTQY